This T cell receptor beta chain originates from a study of chemoradiotherapy in HPV16-positive cancers. Study-level findings and limits: Candidate HPV-specific clones and E7-related TCR motifs grew in tumor during treatment. The functional HPV-specific definition rests on just a couple of HPV16-positive patients. In HPV16-positive patients, HPV-responsive T-cell expansion tracked better recurrence-free survival.

The CDR3 loop spans 15 amino acids. Germline V gives CDR1 SGHNT, CDR2 YYREEE (reference sequence). J gave up 9 bases and V 0 bases, and 5 bases lay outside the gene matches. This clone was counted a few times. Its target is unknown. The assay was immunoSEQ multiplex PCR, and TCRdb's table has in-frame clones only and misses some. This repertoire shows nearly 9,000 clones, approximately 71% found once; its top ten account for roughly 9.1%. The chain employs TRBV5-4 and TRBJ2-1; 11 nucleotides align to TRBD1. The biological material was taken from a patient who underwent chemoradiotherapy. The sequence derives from a human donor with HPV-associated anogenital cancer. The CDR3 here is CASSLAGTGGGEQFF. The CDR3, as DNA: TGTGCCAGCAGCTTGGCTGGGACAGGGGGAGGTGAGCAGTTCTTC.